This T cell receptor (beta chain) was sequenced during a study of T cell repertoires in cytomegalovirus infection. Study background: Well-studied HLA-B-restricted epitopes and recently identified HLA-C-restricted epitopes of CMV were both used in the study. Through public TCR beta signatures, both CMV infection and matching HLA type were indicated.

MiXCR, run by TCRdb on the reads, gives a single entry per CDR3 protein. Of about 920,000 distinct CDR3 sequences listed, approximately 33% are singletons. This clonotype has only a few counts. What it binds is not known. The study's findings and limits: Ex vivo, HLA-C-restricted CMV-specific TCR beta clonotypes prevailed over the rest of the response. Cumulative frequency (of public TCR beta family members) identified carriers of CMV plus the relevant HLA.

This specimen consisted of cultured CD8+ T cells from PBMCs, obtained from culture after CMV antigen stimulation. This clonotype was sampled from a human donor in good health (CMV status not recorded). Some clones in this sample may be carry-over from other donors' samples.

The CDR3 DNA reads as TGCGCCAGCAGCCATCCCGGGACTAGCGCGACAGATACGCAGTATTTT. Protein sequence: CASSHPGTSATDTQYF. The chain carries TRBV4-3 and TRBJ2-3, with 10 bases fitting TRBD2. The V gene's germline CDR1 is LGHNA and CDR2 YSLEER. This CDR3 has 16 amino acids. The V gene end was trimmed by 3 bases and the J gene end by 3 bases; junction bases not matched to a gene: 6.